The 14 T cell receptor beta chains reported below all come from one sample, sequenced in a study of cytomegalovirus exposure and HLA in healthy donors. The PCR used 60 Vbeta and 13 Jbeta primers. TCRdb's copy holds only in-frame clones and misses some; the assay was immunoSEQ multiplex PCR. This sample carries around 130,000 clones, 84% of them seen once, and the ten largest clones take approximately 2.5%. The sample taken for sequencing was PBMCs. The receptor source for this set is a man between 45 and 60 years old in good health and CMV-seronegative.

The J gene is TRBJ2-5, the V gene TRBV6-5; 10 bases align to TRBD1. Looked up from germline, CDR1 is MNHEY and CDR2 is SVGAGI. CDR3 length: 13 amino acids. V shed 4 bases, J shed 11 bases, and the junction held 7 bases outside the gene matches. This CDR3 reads CASSWGQGFEQYF. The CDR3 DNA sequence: TGTGCCAGCAGTTGGGGACAGGGGTTTGAGCAGTACTTC.

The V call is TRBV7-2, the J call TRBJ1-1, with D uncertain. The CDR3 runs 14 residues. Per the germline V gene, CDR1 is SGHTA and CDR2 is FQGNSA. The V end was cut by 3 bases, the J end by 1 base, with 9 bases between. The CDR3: CASSFRGGNTEAFF. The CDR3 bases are TGTGCCAGCAGCTTCCGAGGAGGGAACACTGAAGCTTTCTTT. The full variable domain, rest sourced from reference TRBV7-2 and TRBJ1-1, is GAGVSQSPSNKVTEKGKDVELRCDPISGHTALYWYRQSLGQGLEFLIYFQGNSAPDKSGLPSDRFSAERTGGSVSTLTIQRTQQEDSAVYLCASSFRGGNTEAFFGQGTRLTVV.

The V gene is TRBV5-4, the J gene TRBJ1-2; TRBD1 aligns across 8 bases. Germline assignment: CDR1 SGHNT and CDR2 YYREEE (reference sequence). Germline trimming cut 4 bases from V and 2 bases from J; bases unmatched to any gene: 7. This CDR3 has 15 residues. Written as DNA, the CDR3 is TGTGCCAGCAGCCCTGGGGGGGACAGGAACTATGGCTACACCTTC. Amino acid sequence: CASSPGGDRNYGYTF.

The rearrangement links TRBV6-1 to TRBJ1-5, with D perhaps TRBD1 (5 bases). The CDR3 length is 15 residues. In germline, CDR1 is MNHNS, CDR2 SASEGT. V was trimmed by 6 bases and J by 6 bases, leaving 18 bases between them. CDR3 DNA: TGTGCCAGCAGCCGCAGCGGGACTTCTTCTCAGCCCCAGCATTTT. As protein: CASSRSGTSSQPQHF.

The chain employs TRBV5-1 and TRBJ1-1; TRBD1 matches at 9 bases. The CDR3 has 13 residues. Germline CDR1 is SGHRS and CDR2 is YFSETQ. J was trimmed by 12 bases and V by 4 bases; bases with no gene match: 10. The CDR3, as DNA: TGCGCCAGCAGCACCACCGGGACAGGGCCAACTTTCTTT. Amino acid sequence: CASSTTGTGPTFF.

CDR3 protein: CATSRAGASETQYF. The CDR3 bases are TGTGCCACCAGCAGAGCAGGGGCATCAGAGACCCAGTACTTC. The chain carries TRBV15 and TRBJ2-5; tentative D call: TRBD1 (6 bases). Trimming removed 1 base at V and 4 bases at J, with 10 bases between. The CDR3 is 14 amino acids. CDR1 and CDR2 from the germline V gene are LNHNV and YYDKDF (reference sequence). Full variable domain (remainder filled in from reference TRBV15 and TRBJ2-5): DAMVIQNPRYQVTQFGKPVTLSCSQTLNHNVMYWYQQKSSQAPKLLFHYYDKDFNNEADTPDNFQSRRPNTSFCFLDIRSPGLGDTAMYLCATSRAGASETQYFGPGTRLLVL.

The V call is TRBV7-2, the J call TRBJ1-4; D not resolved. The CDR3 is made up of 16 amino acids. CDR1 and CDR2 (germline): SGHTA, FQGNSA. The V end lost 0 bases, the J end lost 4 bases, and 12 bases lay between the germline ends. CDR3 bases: TGTGCCAGCAGCTTAGCCTCGCGGGTCGATAATGAAAAACTGTTTTTT. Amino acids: CASSLASRVDNEKLFF.

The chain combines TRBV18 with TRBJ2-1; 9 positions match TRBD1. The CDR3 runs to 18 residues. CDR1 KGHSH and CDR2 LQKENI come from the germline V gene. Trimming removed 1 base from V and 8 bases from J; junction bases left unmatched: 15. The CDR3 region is CASSPLVLGQGKSDEQFF. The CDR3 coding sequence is TGTGCCAGCTCACCACTCGTGTTGGGACAGGGAAAAAGCGATGAGCAGTTCTTC.

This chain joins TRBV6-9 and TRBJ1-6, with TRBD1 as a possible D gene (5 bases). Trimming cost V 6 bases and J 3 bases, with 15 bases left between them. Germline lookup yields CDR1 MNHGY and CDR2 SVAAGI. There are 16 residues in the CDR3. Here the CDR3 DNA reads TGTGCCAGCAGCCCGACTCAGGGTATCTATAATTCACCCCTCCACTTT. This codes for CASSPTQGIYNSPLHF.

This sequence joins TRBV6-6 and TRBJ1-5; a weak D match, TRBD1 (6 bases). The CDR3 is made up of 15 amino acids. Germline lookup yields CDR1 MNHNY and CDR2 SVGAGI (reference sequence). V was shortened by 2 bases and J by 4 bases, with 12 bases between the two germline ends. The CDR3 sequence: CASSYQGSKNQPQHF. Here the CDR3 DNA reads TGTGCCAGCAGTTACCAGGGGAGTAAGAATCAGCCCCAGCATTTT.

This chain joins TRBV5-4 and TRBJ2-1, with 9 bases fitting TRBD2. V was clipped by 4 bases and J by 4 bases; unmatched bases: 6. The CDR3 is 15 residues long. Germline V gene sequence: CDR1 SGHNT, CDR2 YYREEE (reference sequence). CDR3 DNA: TGTGCCAGCAGCCCCCGGACTAGCGCGTACAATGAGCAGTTCTTC. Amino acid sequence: CASSPRTSAYNEQFF.

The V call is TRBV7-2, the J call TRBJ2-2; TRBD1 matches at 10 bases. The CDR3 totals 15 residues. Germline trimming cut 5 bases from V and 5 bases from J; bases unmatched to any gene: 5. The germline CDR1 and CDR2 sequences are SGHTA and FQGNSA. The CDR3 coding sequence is TGTGCCAGCAGCGACCGGACAGGGGGGACCGGGGAGCTGTTTTTT. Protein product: CASSDRTGGTGELFF.

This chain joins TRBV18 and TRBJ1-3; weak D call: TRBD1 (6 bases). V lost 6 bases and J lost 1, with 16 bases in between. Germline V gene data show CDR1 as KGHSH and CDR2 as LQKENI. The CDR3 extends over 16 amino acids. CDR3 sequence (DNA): TGTGCCAGCTCGTCTGATGTGGGGGCTTCTGGAAACACCATATATTTT. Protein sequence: CASSSDVGASGNTIYF.

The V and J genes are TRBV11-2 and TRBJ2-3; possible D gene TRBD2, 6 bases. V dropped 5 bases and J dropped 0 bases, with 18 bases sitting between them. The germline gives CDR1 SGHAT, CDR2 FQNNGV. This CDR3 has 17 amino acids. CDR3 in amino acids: CASSPHGLAYSTDTQYF. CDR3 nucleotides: TGTGCCAGCAGCCCCCATGGGCTAGCGTATAGCACAGATACGCAGTATTTT.